The rows below give T cell receptor beta chains drawn from one sample of a study of cytomegalovirus exposure and HLA in healthy donors. This table comes from immunoSEQ multiplex PCR, and its TCRdb copy is limited to in-frame clones, with some not included. The table includes some 120,000 clones, just under 75% detected once. Sequencing was performed on PBMCs. These receptors all come from a man aged 60 to 75 in good health and CMV-seropositive. Each CDR3 is given with its conserved first and last residue. The D gene is left open where the match is weak. A clone size is listed for some rows: how often the clone was seen (once, few, many), or a class if it is expanded.

J	V	D	size	CDR3	DNA
TRBJ2-7	TRBV11-3	.	.	CASSPRVGGGRHEQYF	TGTGCCAGCAGCCCTAGAGTGGGAGGGGGGCGGCACGAGCAGTACTTC
TRBJ2-5	TRBV10-3	TRBD2	once	CAISKGLAGVQETQYF	TGTGCCATCAGTAAAGGACTAGCGGGGGTCCAAGAGACCCAGTACTTC
TRBJ2-2	TRBV5-1	TRBD1	few	CASSPGQGSDTGELFF	TGCGCCAGCAGCCCGGGACAGGGAAGCGACACCGGGGAGCTGTTTTTT
TRBJ1-4	TRBV28	TRBD1	once	CASSLMGTGTGEKLFF	TGTGCCAGCAGTTTAATGGGGACAGGGACGGGTGAAAAACTGTTTTTT
TRBJ2-1	TRBV5-6	TRBD2	.	CASSLTSGGTTYNEQFF	TGTGCCAGCAGCTTGACTAGCGGGGGAACCACCTACAATGAGCAGTTCTTC
TRBJ2-2	TRBV27	TRBD1	.	CASSLYRGPTERLFF	TGTGCCAGCAGTCTGTACAGGGGGCCCACCGAGAGGCTGTTTTTT
TRBJ2-5	TRBV4-1	.	.	CASSRQTREETQYF	TGCGCCAGCAGCCGCCAGACTAGAGAAGAGACCCAGTACTTC
TRBJ1-1	TRBV10-2	.	.	CASRINRWDTEAFF	TGCGCCAGCAGGATTAACAGGTGGGACACTGAAGCTTTCTTT
TRBJ2-5	TRBV9	.	.	CASSVGLEGETQYF	TGTGCCAGCAGCGTCGGGTTGGAGGGAGAGACCCAGTACTTC
TRBJ2-1	TRBV10-1	TRBD1	.	CASSTGDRNEQFF	TGCGCCAGCAGTACAGGGGATCGGAATGAGCAGTTCTTC
TRBJ1-6	TRBV5-1	TRBD1	.	CASSSPTGSSPLHF	TGCGCCAGCAGCTCCCCGACAGGGAGCTCACCCCTCCACTTT
TRBJ1-4	TRBV5-1	TRBD1	few	CASSRHGTGGDEKLFF	TGCGCCAGCAGCCGCCACGGGACAGGGGGCGATGAAAAACTGTTTTTT
TRBJ1-2	TRBV5-1	TRBD1	.	CASSMDRGRDYGYTF	TGCGCCAGCAGCATGGACAGGGGACGGGACTATGGCTACACCTTC
TRBJ2-4	TRBV7-4	TRBD1	once	CASSSRTGMGYF	TGTGCCAGCAGCTCGAGGACAGGGATGGGGTACTTC
TRBJ2-1	TRBV27	TRBD2	.	CASSLRRGVYNEQFF	TGTGCCAGCAGTTTAAGGCGGGGGGTCTACAATGAGCAGTTCTTC
TRBJ2-7	TRBV6-1	.	.	CASRQTADEQYF	TGTGCCAGCAGGCAGACAGCCGACGAGCAGTACTTC
TRBJ2-6	TRBV27	TRBD1	.	CASSASGTGRSGANVLTF	TGTGCCAGCAGCGCTTCCGGGACAGGACGCTCTGGGGCCAACGTCCTGACTTTC
TRBJ1-6	TRBV19	TRBD1	.	CASMGQASYNSPLHF	TGTGCCAGTATGGGACAGGCCTCCTATAATTCACCCCTCCACTTT
TRBJ2-1	TRBV7-6	.	once	CASSSMTGRSYNEQFF	TGTGCCAGCAGTTCTATGACAGGACGTTCTTACAATGAGCAGTTCTTC
TRBJ1-3	TRBV5-5	.	once	CASSLGVAGNTIYF	TGTGCCAGCAGCTTAGGGGTGGCTGGAAACACCATATATTTT
TRBJ2-5	TRBV18	TRBD2	.	CASSPTSGIQETQYF	TGTGCCAGCTCACCGACTAGCGGCATCCAAGAGACCCAGTACTTC
TRBJ1-4	TRBV30	TRBD1	many	CAWREDRGATNEKLFF	TGTGCCTGGAGGGAGGACAGGGGGGCAACTAATGAAAAACTGTTTTTT
TRBJ1-2	TRBV6-5	TRBD1	once	CASRRPLGQGIFYTF	TGTGCCAGCAGGAGACCACTGGGACAGGGGATTTTCTACACCTTC
TRBJ2-7	TRBV6-1	.	.	CASSAEGYEQYF	TGTGCCAGCAGTGCCGAGGGCTACGAGCAGTACTTC
TRBJ2-3	TRBV28	TRBD2	.	CAYGVGSGGHSTDTQYF	TGTGCCTACGGGGTAGGGAGCGGGGGCCATAGCACAGATACGCAGTATTTT